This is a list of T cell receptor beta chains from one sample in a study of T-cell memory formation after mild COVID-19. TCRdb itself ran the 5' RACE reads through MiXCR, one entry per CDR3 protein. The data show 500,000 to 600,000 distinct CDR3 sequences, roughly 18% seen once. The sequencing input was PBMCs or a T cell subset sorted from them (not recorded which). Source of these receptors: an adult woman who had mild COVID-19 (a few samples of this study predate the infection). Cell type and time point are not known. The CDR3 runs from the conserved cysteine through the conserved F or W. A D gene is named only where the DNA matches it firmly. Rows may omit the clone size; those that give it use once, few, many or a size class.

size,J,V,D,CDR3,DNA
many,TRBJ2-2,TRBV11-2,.,CASSSSDRNTGELFF,TGTGCCAGCAGCTCTTCCGACAGGAACACCGGGGAGCTGTTTTTT
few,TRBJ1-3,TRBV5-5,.,CASSFPDSGNTIYF,TGTGCCAGCAGCTTCCCTGACTCTGGAAACACCATATATTTT
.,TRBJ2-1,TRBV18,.,CASSPYDSVSYNEQFF,TGTGCCAGCTCACCCTATGATAGCGTATCCTACAATGAGCAGTTCTTC
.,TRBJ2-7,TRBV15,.,CATKDSWTYEQYF,TGTGCCACCAAGGACTCTTGGACCTACGAGCAGTACTTC
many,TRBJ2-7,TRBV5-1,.,CASSYQYEQYF,TGCGCCAGCAGCTACCAATACGAGCAGTACTTC
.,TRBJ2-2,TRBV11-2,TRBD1,CASRSLTGGLFGELFF,TGTGCCAGCAGGTCCTTGACAGGGGGCCTTTTCGGGGAGCTGTTTTTT
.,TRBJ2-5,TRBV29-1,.,CSVGGGGLQETQYF,TGCAGCGTTGGAGGAGGGGGCCTACAAGAGACCCAGTACTTC
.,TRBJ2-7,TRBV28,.,CASSPDARNEQYF,TGTGCCAGCAGTCCCGACGCGAGGAACGAGCAGTACTTC
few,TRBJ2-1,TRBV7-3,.,CASSLIGGTVDNEQFF,TGTGCCAGCAGCTTAATCGGCGGGACAGTGGACAATGAGCAGTTCTTC
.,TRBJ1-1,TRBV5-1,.,CASSPETQSEAFF,TGCGCCAGCAGCCCCGAGACGCAGTCTGAAGCTTTCTTT
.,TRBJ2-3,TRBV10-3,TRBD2,CATTSGASTDTQYF,TGTGCCACCACTAGCGGAGCTAGCACAGATACGCAGTATTTT
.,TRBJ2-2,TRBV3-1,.,CASSYRPNGELFF,TGTGCCAGCAGCTATCGACCGAACGGGGAGCTGTTTTTT
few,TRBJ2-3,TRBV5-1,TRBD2,CASSLGGTSGSTDTQYF,TGCGCCAGCAGCTTGGGCGGGACTAGCGGAAGCACAGATACGCAGTATTTT
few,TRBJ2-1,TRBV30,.,CAWSIGGLGNEQFF,TGTGCCTGGAGTATAGGAGGGCTTGGCAATGAGCAGTTCTTC
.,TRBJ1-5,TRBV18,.,CASSPQQGDQPQHF,TGTGCCAGCTCACCACAACAGGGTGATCAGCCCCAGCATTTT
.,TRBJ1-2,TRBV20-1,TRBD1,CSAASTGGAEGYTF,TGCAGTGCAGCTAGCACAGGGGGAGCGGAGGGCTACACCTTC
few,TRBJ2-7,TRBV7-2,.,CASSLGRDGKMTSEQYF,TGTGCCAGCAGCTTAGGGAGGGACGGAAAAATGACCTCCGAGCAGTACTTC
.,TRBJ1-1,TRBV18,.,CASSLLGRGNTEAFF,TGTGCCAGCTCACTGCTGGGACGGGGGAACACTGAAGCTTTCTTT
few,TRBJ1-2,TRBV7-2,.,CASSFRDTWLYGYTF,TGTGCCAGCAGCTTCCGGGACACTTGGCTCTATGGCTACACCTTC
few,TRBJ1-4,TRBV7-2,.,CASSLGVTTNEKLFF,TGTGCCAGCAGCTTAGGGGTGACAACTAATGAAAAACTGTTTTTT
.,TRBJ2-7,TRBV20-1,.,CSARGQGDHEQYF,TGCAGTGCTAGGGGGCAGGGAGACCACGAGCAGTACTTC
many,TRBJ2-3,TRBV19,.,CASSIQGTDTQYF,TGTGCCAGTAGTATCCAGGGAACAGATACGCAGTATTTT
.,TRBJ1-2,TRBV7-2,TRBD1,CASSFPQGALYGYTF,TGTGCCAGCAGCTTTCCACAGGGGGCTCTCTATGGCTACACCTTC
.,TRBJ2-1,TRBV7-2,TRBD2,CASSLGGPGGSGKFKFF,TGTGCCAGCAGCTTAGGCGGACCTGGAGGTAGCGGGAAGTTTAAGTTCTTC
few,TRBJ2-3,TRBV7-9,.,CASSLHGGNTQYF,TGTGCCAGCAGCCTCCACGGGGGCAATACGCAGTATTTT
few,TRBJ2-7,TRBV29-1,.,CSAGESGEQYF,TGCAGCGCTGGGGAGTCAGGGGAGCAGTACTTC
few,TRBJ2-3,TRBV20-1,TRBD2,CSAAGLAGGPDTQYF,TGCAGTGCTGCTGGACTAGCGGGGGGGCCAGATACGCAGTATTTT
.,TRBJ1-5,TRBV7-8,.,CASSLALASKGNQPQHF,TGTGCCAGCAGCTTAGCGCTGGCAAGCAAAGGCAATCAGCCCCAGCATTTT
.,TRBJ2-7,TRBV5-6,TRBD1,CASSADRGLSYEQYF,TGTGCCAGCAGCGCCGACAGGGGGCTCTCCTACGAGCAGTACTTC
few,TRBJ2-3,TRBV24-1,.,CATSDHSGANTDTQYF,TGTGCCACCAGTGACCACTCCGGGGCGAACACAGATACGCAGTATTTT
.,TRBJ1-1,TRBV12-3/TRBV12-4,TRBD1,CASSLGTGLTEAFF,TGTGCCAGCAGTTTAGGGACAGGGTTGACTGAAGCTTTCTTT
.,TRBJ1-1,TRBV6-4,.,CASSTDWRLNTEAFF,TGTGCCAGCAGCACCGACTGGAGGTTGAACACTGAAGCTTTCTTT
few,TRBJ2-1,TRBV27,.,CASSPANGFQGSYNEQFF,TGTGCCAGCAGCCCGGCAAACGGTTTCCAGGGCTCCTACAATGAGCAGTTCTTC
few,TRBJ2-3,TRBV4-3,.,CASSQVPHVQADTQYF,TGCGCCAGCAGCCAAGTCCCACACGTACAAGCAGATACGCAGTATTTT
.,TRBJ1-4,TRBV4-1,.,CATKPRGSGTNEKLFF,TGCGCCACCAAGCCCCGGGGAAGTGGAACTAATGAAAAACTGTTTTTT
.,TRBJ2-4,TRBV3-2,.,CASSWGVPLAKNIQYF,TGTGCCAGCAGTTGGGGAGTCCCTTTAGCCAAAAACATTCAGTACTTC
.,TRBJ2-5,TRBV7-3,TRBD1,CASSPTGEEETQYF,TGTGCCAGCAGCCCGACAGGGGAGGAAGAGACCCAGTACTTC
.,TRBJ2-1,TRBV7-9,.,CASSLAWSNNEQFF,TGTGCCAGCAGCTTAGCGTGGTCGAACAATGAGCAGTTCTTC
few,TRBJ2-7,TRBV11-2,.,CASSQGTFAGGSYEQYF,TGTGCCAGCAGCCAAGGGACTTTCGCCGGCGGGTCCTACGAGCAGTACTTC
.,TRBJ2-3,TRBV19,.,CASSTAKGGSTDTQYF,TGTGCCAGTAGCACCGCTAAAGGAGGTTCGACAGATACGCAGTATTTT
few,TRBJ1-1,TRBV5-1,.,CASSLTGGPNTEAFF,TGCGCCAGCAGCTTAACAGGTGGACCGAACACTGAAGCTTTCTTT
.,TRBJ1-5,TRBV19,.,CASTMTGHGNQPQHF,TGTGCCAGTACCATGACGGGGCACGGCAATCAGCCCCAGCATTTT
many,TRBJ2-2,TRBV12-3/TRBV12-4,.,CASSFGGTGELFF,TGTGCCAGCAGTTTTGGAGGGACCGGGGAGCTGTTTTTT
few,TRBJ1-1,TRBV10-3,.,CAISDRMNTEAFF,TGTGCCATCAGCGACAGGATGAACACTGAAGCTTTCTTT
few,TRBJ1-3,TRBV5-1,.,CASSLRGGLAGNTIYF,TGCGCCAGCAGCTTGCGGGGGGGACTGGCTGGAAACACCATATATTTT
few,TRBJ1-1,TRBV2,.,CASSDRGYTEAFF,TGTGCCAGCAGTGACAGGGGCTACACTGAAGCTTTCTTT
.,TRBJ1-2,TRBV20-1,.,CSAPLGSRYYGYTF,TGCAGTGCTCCCTTAGGTAGCAGGTACTATGGCTACACCTTC
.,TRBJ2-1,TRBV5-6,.,CASSWDAGNEQFF,TGTGCCAGCAGCTGGGACGCGGGGAATGAGCAGTTCTTC
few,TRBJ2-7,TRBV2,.,CASRETPAYEQYF,TGTGCCAGCAGGGAAACACCGGCCTACGAGCAGTACTTC
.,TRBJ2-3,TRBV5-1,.,CASSFGPAVTDTQYF,TGCGCCAGCAGCTTTGGGCCGGCGGTCACAGATACGCAGTATTTT
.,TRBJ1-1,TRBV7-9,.,CASSSNGIEAFF,TGTGCCAGCAGCTCCAACGGGATTGAAGCTTTCTTT
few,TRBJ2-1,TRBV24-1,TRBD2,CATSDLISGSNNEQFF,TGTGCCACCAGTGATTTGATTAGCGGGAGCAACAATGAGCAGTTCTTC
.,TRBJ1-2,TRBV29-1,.,CSVESAGGPYGYTF,TGCAGCGTTGAATCGGCAGGCGGGCCCTATGGCTACACCTTC
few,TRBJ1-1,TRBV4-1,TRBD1,CASSLQGRGFDEAFF,TGCGCCAGCAGCCTACAGGGGAGGGGTTTCGATGAAGCTTTCTTT
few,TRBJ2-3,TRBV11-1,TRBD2,CASSLGASGYTDTQYF,TGTGCCAGCAGCTTAGGGGCTAGCGGGTACACAGATACGCAGTATTTT
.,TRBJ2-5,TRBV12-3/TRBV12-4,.,CASSYAQAKETQYF,TGTGCCAGCAGTTACGCCCAGGCTAAGGAGACCCAGTACTTC
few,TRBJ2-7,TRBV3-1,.,CASSQVSGTTEYF,TGTGCCAGCAGCCAAGTAAGCGGGACAACCGAGTACTTC